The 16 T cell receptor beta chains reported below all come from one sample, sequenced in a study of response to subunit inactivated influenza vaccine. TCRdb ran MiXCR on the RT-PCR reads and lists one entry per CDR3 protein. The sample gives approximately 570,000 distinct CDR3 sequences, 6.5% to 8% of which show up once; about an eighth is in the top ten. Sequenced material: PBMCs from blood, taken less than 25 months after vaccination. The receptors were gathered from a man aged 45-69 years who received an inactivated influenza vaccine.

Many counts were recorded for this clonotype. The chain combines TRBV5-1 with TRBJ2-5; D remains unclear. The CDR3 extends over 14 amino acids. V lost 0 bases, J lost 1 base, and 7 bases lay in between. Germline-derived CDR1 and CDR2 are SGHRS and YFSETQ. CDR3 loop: CASSLEDPQETQYF. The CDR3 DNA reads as TGCGCCAGCAGCTTGGAGGACCCCCAAGAGACCCAGTACTTC. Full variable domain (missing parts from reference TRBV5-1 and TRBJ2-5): KAGVTQTPRYLIKTRGQQVTLSCSPISGHRSVSWYQQTPGQGLQFLFEYFSETQRNKGNFPGRFSGRQFSNSRSEMNVSTLELGDSALYLCASSLEDPQETQYFGPGTRLLVL.

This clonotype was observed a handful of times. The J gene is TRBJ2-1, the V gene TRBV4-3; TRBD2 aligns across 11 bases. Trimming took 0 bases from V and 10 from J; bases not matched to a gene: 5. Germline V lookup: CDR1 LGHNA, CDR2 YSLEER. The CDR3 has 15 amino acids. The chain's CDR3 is CASSQDPGLAGEQFF. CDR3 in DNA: TGCGCCAGCAGCCAAGATCCAGGACTAGCGGGCGAGCAGTTCTTC.

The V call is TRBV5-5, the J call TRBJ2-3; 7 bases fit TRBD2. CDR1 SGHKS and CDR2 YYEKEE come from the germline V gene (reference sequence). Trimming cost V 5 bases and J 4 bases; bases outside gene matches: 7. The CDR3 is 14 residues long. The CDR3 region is CASRSGLDSDTQYF. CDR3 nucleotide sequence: TGTGCCAGCAGATCTGGACTAGACTCAGATACGCAGTATTTT.

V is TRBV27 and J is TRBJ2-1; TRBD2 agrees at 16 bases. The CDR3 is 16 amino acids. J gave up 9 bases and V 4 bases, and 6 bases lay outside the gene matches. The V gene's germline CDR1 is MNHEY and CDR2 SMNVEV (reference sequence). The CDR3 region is CASSSGTSGRAGEQFF. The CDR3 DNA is TGTGCCAGCAGTTCCGGGACTAGCGGGAGGGCGGGTGAGCAGTTCTTC.

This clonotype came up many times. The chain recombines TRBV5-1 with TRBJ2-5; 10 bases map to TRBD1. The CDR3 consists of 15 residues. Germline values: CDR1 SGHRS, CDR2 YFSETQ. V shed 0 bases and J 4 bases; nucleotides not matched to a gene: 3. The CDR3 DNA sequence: TGCGCCAGCAGCTTGGACGACAGGGGGCGAGAGACCCAGTACTTC. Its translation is CASSLDDRGRETQYF. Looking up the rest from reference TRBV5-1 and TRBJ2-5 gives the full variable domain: KAGVTQTPRYLIKTRGQQVTLSCSPISGHRSVSWYQQTPGQGLQFLFEYFSETQRNKGNFPGRFSGRQFSNSRSEMNVSTLELGDSALYLCASSLDDRGRETQYFGPGTRLLVL.

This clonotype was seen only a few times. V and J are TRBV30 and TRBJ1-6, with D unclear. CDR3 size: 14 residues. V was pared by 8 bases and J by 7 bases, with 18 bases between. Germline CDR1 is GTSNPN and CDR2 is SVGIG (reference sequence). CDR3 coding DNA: TGTGCCCTACCCCCCGGTGCTTCGAATTCACCCCTCCACTTT. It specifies CALPPGASNSPLHF.

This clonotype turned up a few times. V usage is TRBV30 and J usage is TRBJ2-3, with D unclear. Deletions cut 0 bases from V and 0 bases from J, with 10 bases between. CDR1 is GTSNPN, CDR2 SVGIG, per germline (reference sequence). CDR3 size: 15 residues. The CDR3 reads CAWSVLGSSTDTQYF. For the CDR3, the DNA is TGTGCCTGGAGTGTACTCGGGTCTAGCACAGATACGCAGTATTTT.

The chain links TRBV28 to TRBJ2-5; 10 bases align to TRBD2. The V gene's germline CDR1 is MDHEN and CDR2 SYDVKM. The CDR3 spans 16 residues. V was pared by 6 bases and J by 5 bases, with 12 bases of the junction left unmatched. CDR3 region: CASSPGLASFGETQYF. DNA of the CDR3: TGTGCCAGCAGCCCGGGACTAGCGTCCTTCGGGGAGACCCAGTACTTC.

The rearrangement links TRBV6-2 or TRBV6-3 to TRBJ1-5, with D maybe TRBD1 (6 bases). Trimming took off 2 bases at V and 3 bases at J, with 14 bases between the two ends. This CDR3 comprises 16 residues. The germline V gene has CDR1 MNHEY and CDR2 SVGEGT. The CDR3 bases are TGTGCCAGCAGTTACGAATTTGGACAGTACAATCAGCCCCAGCATTTT. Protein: CASSYEFGQYNQPQHF.

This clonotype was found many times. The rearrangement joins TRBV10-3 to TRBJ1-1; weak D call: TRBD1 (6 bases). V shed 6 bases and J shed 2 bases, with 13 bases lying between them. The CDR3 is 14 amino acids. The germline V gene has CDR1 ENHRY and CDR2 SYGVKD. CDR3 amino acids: CAIRATGDNTEAFF. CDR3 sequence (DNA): TGTGCCATCAGGGCGACAGGAGACAACACTGAAGCTTTCTTT.

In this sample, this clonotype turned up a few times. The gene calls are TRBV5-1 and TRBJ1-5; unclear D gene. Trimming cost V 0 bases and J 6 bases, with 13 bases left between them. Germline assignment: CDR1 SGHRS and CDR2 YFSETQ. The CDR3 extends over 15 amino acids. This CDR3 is CASSLDGSATQPQHF. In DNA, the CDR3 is TGCGCCAGCAGCTTGGATGGGAGTGCGACTCAGCCCCAGCATTTT. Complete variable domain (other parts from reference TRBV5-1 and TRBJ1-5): KAGVTQTPRYLIKTRGQQVTLSCSPISGHRSVSWYQQTPGQGLQFLFEYFSETQRNKGNFPGRFSGRQFSNSRSEMNVSTLELGDSALYLCASSLDGSATQPQHFGDGTRLSIL.

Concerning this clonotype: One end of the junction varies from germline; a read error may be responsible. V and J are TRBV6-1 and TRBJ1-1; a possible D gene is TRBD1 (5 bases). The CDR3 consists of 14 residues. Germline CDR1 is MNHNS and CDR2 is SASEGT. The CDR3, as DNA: TGTGCCAGCTTTATGTCGACAGCTCACACTGAAGCTTTCTTC. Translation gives CASFMSTAHTEAFF.

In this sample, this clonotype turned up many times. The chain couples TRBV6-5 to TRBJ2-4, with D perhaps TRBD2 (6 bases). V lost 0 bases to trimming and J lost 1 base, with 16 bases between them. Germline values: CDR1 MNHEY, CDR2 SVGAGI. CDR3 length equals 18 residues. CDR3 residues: CASSYSGQPSGAKNIQYF. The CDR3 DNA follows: TGTGCCAGCAGTTACTCGGGCCAACCCAGCGGGGCCAAAAACATTCAGTACTTC.

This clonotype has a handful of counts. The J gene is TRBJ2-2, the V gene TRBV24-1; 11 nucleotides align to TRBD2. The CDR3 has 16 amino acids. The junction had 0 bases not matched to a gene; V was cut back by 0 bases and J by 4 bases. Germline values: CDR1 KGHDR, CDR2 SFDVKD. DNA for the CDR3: TGTGCCACCAGTGATTTGGGACTAGCGGGCACCGGGGAGCTGTTTTTT. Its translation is CATSDLGLAGTGELFF.

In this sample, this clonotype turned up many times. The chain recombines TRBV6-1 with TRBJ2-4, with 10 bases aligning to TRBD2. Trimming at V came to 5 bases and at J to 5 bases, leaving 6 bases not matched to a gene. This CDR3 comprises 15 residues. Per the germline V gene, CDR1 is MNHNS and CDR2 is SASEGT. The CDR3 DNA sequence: TGTGCCAGCAGTCCAAGCGGGAGGGCAGAAAACATTCAGTACTTC. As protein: CASSPSGRAENIQYF.

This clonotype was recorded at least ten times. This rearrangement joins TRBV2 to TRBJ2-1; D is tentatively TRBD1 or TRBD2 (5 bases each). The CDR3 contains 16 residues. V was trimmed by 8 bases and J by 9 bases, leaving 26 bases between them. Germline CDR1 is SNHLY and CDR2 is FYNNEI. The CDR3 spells CASRKGSSVLGVEQFF. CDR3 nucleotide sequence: TGTGCCAGCCGGAAAGGGAGCAGTGTCTTGGGGGTTGAGCAGTTCTTC.